Listed here are 17 T cell receptor beta chains from one sample, sequenced in a study of shared clonotypes between healthy human individuals. Assay used: immunoSEQ multiplex PCR; TCRdb lists only in-frame clones, some missing. The sample carries 1.5 million to 1.9 million clones, 95% to 99% recorded once. Specimen: naive CD4+ T cells sorted from blood. Subset specified: CD45RA+ positively selected. The receptors here all came from a man between 25 and 39 years old in good health.

The chain is built from TRBV7-9 and TRBJ2-3; the D call may be TRBD1 or TRBD2 (5 bases each). Germline CDR1 reads SEHNR; CDR2 reads FQNEAQ (reference sequence). The CDR3 has 14 amino acids. The V gene lost 3 bases and the J gene lost 2 bases, with 9 bases spanning the gap. The CDR3 DNA sequence: TGTGCCAGCAGCTTTTTAGGGACCACAGATACGCAGTATTTT. It translates to CASSFLGTTDTQYF.

This sequence joins TRBV9 and TRBJ2-1; 7 nucleotides match TRBD2. The CDR3 is 15 amino acids. The V and J ends lost 1 base and 9 bases, in that order; junction bases with no gene match: 10. The germline gives CDR1 SGDLS, CDR2 YYNGEE. The CDR3 sequence is CASSVLGEGLFEQFF. CDR3 in DNA: TGTGCCAGCAGCGTATTGGGGGAGGGCCTTTTTGAGCAGTTCTTC.

The chain couples TRBV7-2 to TRBJ1-2, with 9 bases that match TRBD1. CDR1 and CDR2 (germline): SGHTA, FQGNSA. The CDR3 has 16 amino acids. Germline trimming cut 6 bases from V and 0 bases from J; bases unmatched to any gene: 8. This CDR3 reads CASRPGQGSPNYGYTF. DNA for the CDR3: TGTGCCAGCAGACCGGGACAGGGATCTCCTAACTATGGCTACACCTTC.

The chain joins TRBV4-3 to TRBJ1-2, with D unresolved. Germline V lookup: CDR1 LGHNA, CDR2 YSLEER. Trimming pared 0 bases from V and 8 bases from J, leaving 16 bases between. The CDR3 extends over 15 amino acids. CDR3 in DNA: TGCGCCAGCAGCCAAGAAGTTAACGTCCTCGCAGGCTACACCTTC. Translated: CASSQEVNVLAGYTF.

This chain links TRBV28 with TRBJ2-7; unclear D gene. The CDR3 consists of 14 residues. Germline CDR1 MDHEN, CDR2 SYDVKM. V lost 3 bases and J lost 1, with 10 bases in between. This chain's CDR3 is CASSFPSPSYEQYF. DNA of the CDR3: TGTGCCAGCAGTTTTCCGTCTCCATCCTACGAGCAGTACTTC.

The chain recombines TRBV5-1 with TRBJ1-1; D may be TRBD1 (5 bases). Per germline, CDR1 SGHRS and CDR2 YFSETQ. The CDR3 is made up of 13 amino acids. The V end lost 0 bases, the J end lost 5 bases, and 8 bases lay between the germline ends. The CDR3 nucleotides read TGCGCCAGCAGCTTGGGGACACGAACTGAAGCTTTCTTT. It translates to CASSLGTRTEAFF.

This chain joins TRBV7-3 and TRBJ2-3; 9 bases agree with TRBD2. Germline loops: CDR1 SGHTA, CDR2 FQGTGA. CDR3 length: 19 residues. Trimming took 5 bases from V and 3 from J; bases not matched to a gene: 18. The CDR3 protein is CASSHFLFAGGPGTDTQYF. CDR3 DNA sequence: TGTGCCAGCAGCCATTTTCTGTTCGCGGGAGGGCCGGGGACAGATACGCAGTATTTT.

This sequence joins TRBV5-1 and TRBJ2-7; TRBD1 matches at 7 bases. J gave up 0 bases and V 2 bases, and 5 bases lay outside the gene matches. Germline V gene data show CDR1 as SGHRS and CDR2 as YFSETQ. The CDR3 has 15 amino acids. CDR3 nucleotides: TGCGCCAGCAGCTTAGACAGGGTACCCTCCTACGAGCAGTACTTC. It yields the protein CASSLDRVPSYEQYF.

The chain is built from TRBV29-1 and TRBJ2-3; 9 nucleotides agree with TRBD2. The J segment lost 3 bases and the V segment lost 7 bases, leaving 23 bases of the junction unmatched. The CDR3 runs 19 residues. Germline V gene sequence: CDR1 SQVTM, CDR2 ANQGSEA. CDR3 coding DNA: TGCAGCGCCGCTGGTGCCTTCGCTAGCGGGAAGGGTGCGACAGATACGCAGTATTTT. The encoded protein is CSAAGAFASGKGATDTQYF.

This chain uses TRBV6-5 with TRBJ2-2; TRBD1 matches at 7 bases. From germline, CDR1 is MNHEY and CDR2 SVGAGI. The CDR3 runs 15 residues. With V trimmed by 1 base and J by 5 bases, 4 bases remained unmatched. The CDR3, as DNA: TGTGCCAGCAGTTACTTAAGGGGGCGGACCGGGGAGCTGTTTTTT. Translation gives CASSYLRGRTGELFF.

The table lists this clone with a count of one. This rearrangement joins TRBV11-3 to TRBJ2-1, with 9 bases that match TRBD1. Germline V gene lookup returns CDR1 SGHNT and CDR2 YENEEA. The CDR3 totals 15 residues. V dropped 5 bases and J dropped 8; count of bases not matched to a gene: 10. CDR3 protein: CASSRRQGDSDEQFF. CDR3 nucleotide sequence: TGTGCCAGCAGCAGGCGACAGGGGGATTCGGATGAGCAGTTCTTC.

The chain links TRBV7-9 to TRBJ1-1; TRBD1 matches 9 bases. The CDR3 loop spans 15 amino acids. Germline loops: CDR1 SEHNR, CDR2 FQNEAQ (reference sequence). V was clipped by 6 bases and J by 6 bases; unmatched bases: 11. The CDR3 sequence is CASRPPSGQGPEAFF. DNA of the CDR3: TGTGCCAGCAGACCTCCTTCGGGACAGGGCCCTGAAGCTTTCTTT.

CDR3 protein: CASRIAGTGEGYTF. DNA for the CDR3: TGTGCCAGTAGAATCGCCGGGACAGGGGAAGGCTACACCTTC. The J gene is TRBJ1-2, the V gene TRBV19; 10 bases are a match to TRBD1. The germline CDR1 and CDR2 sequences are LNHDA and SQIVND (reference sequence). The CDR3 runs 14 residues. The V segment lost 6 bases and the J segment 8 bases; nucleotides outside the gene matches: 9.

The chain employs TRBV7-2 and TRBJ2-5; D perhaps matches TRBD2 (5 bases). In germline, CDR1 is SGHTA, CDR2 FQGNSA. This CDR3 is built from 13 residues. The V end lost 5 bases, the J end lost 9 bases, and 16 bases lay between the germline ends. The chain's CDR3 is CASSPGLYGAQYF. The DNA of the CDR3 is TGTGCCAGCAGCCCTGGACTCTACGGGGCCCAGTACTTC.

The chain recombines TRBV11-2 with TRBJ2-5, with 9 bases fitting TRBD2. V trimming: 2 bases; J trimming: 5 bases; junction bases outside the gene matches: 9. This CDR3 spans 16 amino acids. Germline lookup yields CDR1 SGHAT and CDR2 FQNNGV. Here the CDR3 reads CASSLFLAGRGETQYF. The CDR3 nucleotides are TGTGCCAGCAGCTTATTTCTAGCGGGAAGGGGGGAGACCCAGTACTTC.

This chain uses TRBV5-4 with TRBJ1-2; D is perhaps TRBD1 (5 bases). The V end lost 5 bases, the J end lost 1 base, and 12 bases lay between the germline ends. The germline CDR1 and CDR2 sequences are SGHNT and YYREEE (reference sequence). The CDR3 has 14 residues. The DNA of the CDR3 is TGTGCCAGCAGTCCTGACAGCCTTAACTATGGCTACACCTTC. Its protein product is CASSPDSLNYGYTF.

Points on this clone: Other DNA sequences in the same sample also yield this CDR3. V usage is TRBV29-1 and J usage is TRBJ2-7; 11 nucleotides match TRBD1. V was clipped by 3 bases and J by 3 bases; unmatched bases: 1. Germline CDR1 and CDR2: SQVTM and ANQGSEA. CDR3 length: 13 residues. CDR3 in DNA: TGCAGCGTTGAGGGGACAGGGGGCTACGAGCAGTACTTC. It is translated as CSVEGTGGYEQYF.